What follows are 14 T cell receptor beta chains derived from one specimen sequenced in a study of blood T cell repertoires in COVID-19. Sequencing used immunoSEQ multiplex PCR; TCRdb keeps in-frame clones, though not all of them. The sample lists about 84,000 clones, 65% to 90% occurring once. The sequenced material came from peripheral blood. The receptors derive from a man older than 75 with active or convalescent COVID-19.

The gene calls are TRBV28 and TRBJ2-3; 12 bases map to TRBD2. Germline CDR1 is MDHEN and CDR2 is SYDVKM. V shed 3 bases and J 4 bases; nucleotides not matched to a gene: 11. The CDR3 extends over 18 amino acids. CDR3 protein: CASSFSTSGSGVPDTQYF. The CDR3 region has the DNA TGTGCCAGCAGTTTTTCGACTAGCGGGAGCGGGGTCCCAGATACGCAGTATTTT.

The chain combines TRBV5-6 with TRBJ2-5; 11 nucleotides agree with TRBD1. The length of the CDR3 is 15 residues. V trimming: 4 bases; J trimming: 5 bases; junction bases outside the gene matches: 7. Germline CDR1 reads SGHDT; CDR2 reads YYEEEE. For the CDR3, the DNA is TGTGCCAGCAGCCAGGACAGGGGGCATCTGGAGACCCAGTACTTC. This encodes CASSQDRGHLETQYF.

This CDR3 is CAWMRTGKETQYF. CDR3 DNA sequence: TGTGCCTGGATGAGGACAGGCAAAGAGACCCAGTACTTC. The rearrangement uses TRBV30 and TRBJ2-5; 7 positions match TRBD1. Germline V gene data show CDR1 as GTSNPN and CDR2 as SVGIG (reference sequence). Trimming at V came to 4 bases and at J to 3 bases, leaving 5 bases not matched to a gene. The CDR3 consists of 13 residues. The full variable domain, its missing parts supplied by reference TRBV30 and TRBJ2-5, is SQTIHQWPATLVQPVGSPLSLECTVEGTSNPNLYWYRQAAGRGLQLLFYSVGIGQISSEVPQNLSASRPQDRQFILSSKKLLLSDSGFYLCAWMRTGKETQYFGPGTRLLVL.

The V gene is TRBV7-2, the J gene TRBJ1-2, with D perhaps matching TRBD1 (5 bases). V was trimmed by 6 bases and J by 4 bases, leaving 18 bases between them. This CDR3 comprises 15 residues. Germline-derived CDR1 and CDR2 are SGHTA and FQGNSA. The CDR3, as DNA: TGTGCCAGCAGTGTTTTTGGGGGGATCGGCTATGGCTACACCTTC. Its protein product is CASSVFGGIGYGYTF.

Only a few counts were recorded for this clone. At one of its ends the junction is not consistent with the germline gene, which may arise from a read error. CDR3 sequence: CASSTMTGRHEKLFF. Here the CDR3 DNA reads TGTGCTAGCAGCACCATGACAGGGCGACATGAAAAACTGTTTTTT. The V and J genes are TRBV7-7 and TRBJ1-4, with TRBD1 matching 7 bases. This CDR3 region has 15 residues. Germline V gene lookup returns CDR1 SSHAT and CDR2 FNYEAQ (reference sequence).

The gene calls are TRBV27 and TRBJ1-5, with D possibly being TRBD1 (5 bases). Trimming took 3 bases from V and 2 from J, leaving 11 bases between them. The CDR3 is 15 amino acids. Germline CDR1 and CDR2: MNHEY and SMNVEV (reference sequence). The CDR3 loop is CASSFQGLGNQPQHF. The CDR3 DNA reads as TGTGCCAGCAGTTTCCAGGGCTTAGGCAATCAGCCCCAGCATTTT.

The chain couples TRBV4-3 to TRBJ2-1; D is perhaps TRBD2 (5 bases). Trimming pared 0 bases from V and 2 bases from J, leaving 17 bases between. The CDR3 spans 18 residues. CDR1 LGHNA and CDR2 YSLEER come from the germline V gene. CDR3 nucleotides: TGCGCCAGCAGCCAAGAAAGAGGCGCGCGGAGGACCTACAATGAGCAGTTCTTC. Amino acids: CASSQERGARRTYNEQFF.

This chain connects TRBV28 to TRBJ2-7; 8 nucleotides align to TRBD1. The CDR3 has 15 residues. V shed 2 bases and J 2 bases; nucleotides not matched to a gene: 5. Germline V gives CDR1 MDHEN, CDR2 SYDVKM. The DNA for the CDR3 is TGTGCCAGCAGTTTAGGGGGACAGGCCCCCTACGAGCAGTACTTC. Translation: CASSLGGQAPYEQYF.

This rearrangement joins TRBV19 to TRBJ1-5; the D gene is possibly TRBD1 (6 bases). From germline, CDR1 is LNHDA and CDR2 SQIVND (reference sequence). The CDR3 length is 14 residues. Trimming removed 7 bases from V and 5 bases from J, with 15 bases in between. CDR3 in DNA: TGTGCCAGTACCACGAGGGGGGGGTATCAGCCCCAGCATTTT. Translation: CASTTRGGYQPQHF.

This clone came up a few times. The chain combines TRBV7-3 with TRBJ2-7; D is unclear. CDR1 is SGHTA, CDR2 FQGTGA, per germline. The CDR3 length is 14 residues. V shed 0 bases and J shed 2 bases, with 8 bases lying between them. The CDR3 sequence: CASSLTPSPYEQYF. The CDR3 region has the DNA TGTGCCAGCAGCTTAACTCCCTCCCCCTACGAGCAGTACTTC.

CDR3 sequence: CASSDFSGSVNEQFF. CDR3 nucleotides: TGTGCCAGCAGTGATTTTAGCGGGAGTGTGAATGAGCAGTTCTTC. The chain is built from TRBV2 and TRBJ2-1, with 9 bases matching TRBD2. Germline V gene sequence: CDR1 SNHLY, CDR2 FYNNEI. The V segment lost 3 bases and the J segment 7 bases; nucleotides outside the gene matches: 7. There are 15 residues in the CDR3.

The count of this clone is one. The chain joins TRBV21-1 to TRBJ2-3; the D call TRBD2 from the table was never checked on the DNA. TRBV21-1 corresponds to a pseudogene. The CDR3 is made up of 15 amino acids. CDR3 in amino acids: CASIGSGGGMWTQYF. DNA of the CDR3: TGTGCCAGCATTGGAAGCGGGGGCGGTATGTGGACGCAGTATTTT.

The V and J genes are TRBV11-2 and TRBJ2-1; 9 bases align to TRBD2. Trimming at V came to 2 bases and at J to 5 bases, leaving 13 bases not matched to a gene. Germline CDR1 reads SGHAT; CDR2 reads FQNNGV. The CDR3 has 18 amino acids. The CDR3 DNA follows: TGTGCCAGCAGCTTACGGGGGGCGGGGACTAGCAGTAACAATGAGCAGTTCTTC. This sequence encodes CASSLRGAGTSSNNEQFF. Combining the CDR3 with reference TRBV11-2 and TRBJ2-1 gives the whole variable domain EAGVAQSPRYKIIEKRQSVAFWCNPISGHATLYWYQQILGQGPKLLIQFQNNGVVDDSQLPKDRFSAERLKGVDSTLKIQPAKLEDSAVYLCASSLRGAGTSSNNEQFFGPGTRLTVL.

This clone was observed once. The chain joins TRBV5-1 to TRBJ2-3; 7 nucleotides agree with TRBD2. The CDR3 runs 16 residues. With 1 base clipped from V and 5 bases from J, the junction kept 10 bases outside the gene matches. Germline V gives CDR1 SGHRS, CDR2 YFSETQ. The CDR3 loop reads CASSLMGGRALDTQYF. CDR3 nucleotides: TGCGCCAGCAGCTTGATGGGAGGGAGGGCCTTAGATACGCAGTATTTT.